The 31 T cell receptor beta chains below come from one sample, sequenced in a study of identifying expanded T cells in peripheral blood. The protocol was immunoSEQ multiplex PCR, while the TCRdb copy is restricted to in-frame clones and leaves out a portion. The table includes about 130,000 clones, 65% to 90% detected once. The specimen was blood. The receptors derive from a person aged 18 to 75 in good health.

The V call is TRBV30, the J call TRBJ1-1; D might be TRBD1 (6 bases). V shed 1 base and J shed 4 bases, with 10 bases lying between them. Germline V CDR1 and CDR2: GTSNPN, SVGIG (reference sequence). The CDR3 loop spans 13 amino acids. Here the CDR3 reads CAWSGQVGTEAFF. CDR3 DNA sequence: TGTGCCTGGAGTGGACAGGTAGGCACTGAAGCTTTCTTT.

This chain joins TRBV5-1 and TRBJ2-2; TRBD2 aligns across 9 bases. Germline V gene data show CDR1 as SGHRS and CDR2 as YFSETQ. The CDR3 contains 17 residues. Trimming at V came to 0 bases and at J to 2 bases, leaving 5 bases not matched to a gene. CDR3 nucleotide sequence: TGCGCCAGCAGCTTGGGGGCTAGCGGGATCAACACCGGGGAGCTGTTTTTT. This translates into CASSLGASGINTGELFF.

For the CDR3, the DNA is TGTGCCAGCAGCCGACTCTACGAGCAGTACTTC. Protein sequence: CASSRLYEQYF. The J gene is TRBJ2-7, the V gene TRBV14, with D unresolved. Trimming shortened V by 4 bases and J by 3 bases, and 4 bases separated the two germline ends. CDR1 is SGHDN, CDR2 FVKESK, per germline. The length of the CDR3 is 11 residues.

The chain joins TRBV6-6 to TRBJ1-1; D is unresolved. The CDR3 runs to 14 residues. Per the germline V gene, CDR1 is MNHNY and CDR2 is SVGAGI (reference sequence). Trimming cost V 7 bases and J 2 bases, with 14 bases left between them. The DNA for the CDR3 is TGTGCCAGCACTACTCCCGAGGTTAACACTGAAGCTTTCTTT. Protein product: CASTTPEVNTEAFF.

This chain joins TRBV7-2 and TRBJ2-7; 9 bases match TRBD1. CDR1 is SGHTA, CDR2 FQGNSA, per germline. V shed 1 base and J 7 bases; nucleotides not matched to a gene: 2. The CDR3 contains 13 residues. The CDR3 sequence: CASSLDRGQEQYF. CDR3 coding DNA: TGTGCCAGCAGCTTAGACAGGGGGCAAGAGCAGTACTTC.

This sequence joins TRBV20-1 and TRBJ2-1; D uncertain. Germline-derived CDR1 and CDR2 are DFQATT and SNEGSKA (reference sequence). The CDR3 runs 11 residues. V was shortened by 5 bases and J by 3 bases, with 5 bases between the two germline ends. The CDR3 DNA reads TGCAGTGCTTCCGTCTACAATGAGCAGTTCTTC. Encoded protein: CSASVYNEQFF.

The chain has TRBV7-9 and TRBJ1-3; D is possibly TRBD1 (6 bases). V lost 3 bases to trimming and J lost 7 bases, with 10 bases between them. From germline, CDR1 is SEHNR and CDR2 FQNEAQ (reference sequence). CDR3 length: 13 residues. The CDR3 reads CASSFLQGNTIYF. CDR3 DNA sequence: TGTGCCAGCAGCTTCCTACAGGGCAACACCATATATTTT.

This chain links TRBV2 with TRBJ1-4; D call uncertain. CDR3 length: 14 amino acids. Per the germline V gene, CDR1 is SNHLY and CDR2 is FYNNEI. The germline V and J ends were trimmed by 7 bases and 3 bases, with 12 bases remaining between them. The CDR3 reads CASTLGAANEKLFF. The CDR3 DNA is TGTGCCAGCACCTTGGGAGCGGCTAATGAAAAACTGTTTTTT.

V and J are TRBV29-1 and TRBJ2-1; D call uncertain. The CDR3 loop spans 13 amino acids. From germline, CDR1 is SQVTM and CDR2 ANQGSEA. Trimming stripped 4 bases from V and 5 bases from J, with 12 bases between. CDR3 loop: CSVVGTSHNEQFF. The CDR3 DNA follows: TGCAGCGTTGTGGGCACAAGCCACAATGAGCAGTTCTTC.

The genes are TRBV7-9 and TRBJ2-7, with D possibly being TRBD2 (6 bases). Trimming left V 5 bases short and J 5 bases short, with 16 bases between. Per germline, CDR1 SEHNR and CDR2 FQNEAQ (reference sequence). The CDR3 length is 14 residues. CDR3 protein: CASSPGLSSHEQYF. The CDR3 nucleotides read TGTGCCAGCAGCCCGGGACTCTCAAGCCACGAGCAGTACTTC. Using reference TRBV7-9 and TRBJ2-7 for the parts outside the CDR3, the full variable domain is DTGVSQNPRHKITKRGQNVTFRCDPISEHNRLYWYRQTLGQGPEFLTYFQNEAQLEKSRLLSDRFSAERPKGSFSTLEIQRTEQGDSAMYLCASSPGLSSHEQYFGPGTRLTVT.

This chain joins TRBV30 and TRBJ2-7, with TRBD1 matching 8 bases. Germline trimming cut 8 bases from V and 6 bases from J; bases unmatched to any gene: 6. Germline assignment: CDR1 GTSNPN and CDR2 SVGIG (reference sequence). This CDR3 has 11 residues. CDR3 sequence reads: CASSTGGEQYF. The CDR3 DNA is TGTGCCAGCAGTACAGGGGGCGAGCAGTACTTC.

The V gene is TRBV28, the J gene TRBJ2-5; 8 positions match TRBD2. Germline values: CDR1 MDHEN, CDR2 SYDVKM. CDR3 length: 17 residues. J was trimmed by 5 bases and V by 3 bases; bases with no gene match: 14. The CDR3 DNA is TGTGCCAGCAGTTTTGTGCTAGCGGGTTGGGAAGGGGAGACCCAGTACTTC. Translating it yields CASSFVLAGWEGETQYF.

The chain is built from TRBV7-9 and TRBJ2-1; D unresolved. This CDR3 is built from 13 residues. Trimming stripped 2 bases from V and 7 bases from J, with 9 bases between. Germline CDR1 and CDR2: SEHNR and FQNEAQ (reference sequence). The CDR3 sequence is CASSLWRGNEQFF. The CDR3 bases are TGTGCCAGCAGCTTATGGCGTGGGAATGAGCAGTTCTTC.

CDR3 bases: TGTGCCAGCAGCTCGCCCCAGGGAGATACGCAGTATTTT. Amino acid sequence: CASSSPQGDTQYF. This chain connects TRBV11-2 to TRBJ2-3; tentatively, D is TRBD1 (5 bases). This CDR3 is built from 13 residues. V was trimmed by 4 bases and J by 5 bases, leaving 10 bases between them. CDR1 is SGHAT and CDR2 is FQNNGV in the germline V gene.

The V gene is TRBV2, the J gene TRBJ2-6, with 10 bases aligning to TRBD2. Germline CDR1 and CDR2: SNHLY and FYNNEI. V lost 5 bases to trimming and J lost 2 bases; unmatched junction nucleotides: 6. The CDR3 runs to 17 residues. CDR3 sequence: CASSFLAGGPGANVLTF. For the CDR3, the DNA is TGTGCCAGCAGTTTCTTAGCGGGAGGACCTGGGGCCAACGTCCTGACTTTC.

For the CDR3, the DNA is TGTGCCAGCAGCCCCAAAGTCCGACAGGGAAACAATGAGCAGTTCTTC. Translated, it gives CASSPKVRQGNNEQFF. The chain has TRBV14 and TRBJ2-1; 7 positions match TRBD1. The germline gives CDR1 SGHDN, CDR2 FVKESK. After removal of 4 bases from V and 5 bases from J, the junction contained 11 bases not matched to a gene. This CDR3 has 16 amino acids.

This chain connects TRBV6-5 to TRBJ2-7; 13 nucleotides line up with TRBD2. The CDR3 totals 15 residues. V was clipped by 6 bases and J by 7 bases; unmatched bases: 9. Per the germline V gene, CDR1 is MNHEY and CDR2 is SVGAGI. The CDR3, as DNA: TGTGCCAGCAGCCTCGGACTAGCGGGAGTGTGGGAGCAGTACTTC. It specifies CASSLGLAGVWEQYF.

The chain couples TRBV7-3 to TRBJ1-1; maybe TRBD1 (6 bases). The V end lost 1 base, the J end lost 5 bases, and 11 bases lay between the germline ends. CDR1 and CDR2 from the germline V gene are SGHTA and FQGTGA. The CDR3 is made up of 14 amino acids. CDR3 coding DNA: TGTGCCAGCAGCTTAAGTGGGGGGCTGACTGAAGCTTTCTTT. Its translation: CASSLSGGLTEAFF.

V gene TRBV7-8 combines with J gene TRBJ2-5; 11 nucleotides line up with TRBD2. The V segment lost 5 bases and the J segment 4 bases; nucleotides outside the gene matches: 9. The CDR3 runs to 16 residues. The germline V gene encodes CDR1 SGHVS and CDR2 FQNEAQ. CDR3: CASSVSGGAGGETQYF. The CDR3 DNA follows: TGTGCCAGCAGCGTTAGCGGGGGGGCCGGGGGAGAGACCCAGTACTTC.

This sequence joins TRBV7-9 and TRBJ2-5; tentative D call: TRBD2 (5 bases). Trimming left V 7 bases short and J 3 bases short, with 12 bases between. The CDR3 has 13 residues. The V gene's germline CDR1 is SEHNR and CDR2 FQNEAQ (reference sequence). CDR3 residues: CASNSDYEETQYF. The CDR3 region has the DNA TGTGCCAGCAACTCCGACTACGAAGAGACCCAGTACTTC.

CDR3 nucleotides: TGTGCCAGCAGGCTTAACGAGCAGTACTTC. Its protein product is CASRLNEQYF. The J gene is TRBJ2-7, the V gene TRBV12-1. TRBV12-1 is recorded as a pseudogene. The CDR3 is 10 residues long.

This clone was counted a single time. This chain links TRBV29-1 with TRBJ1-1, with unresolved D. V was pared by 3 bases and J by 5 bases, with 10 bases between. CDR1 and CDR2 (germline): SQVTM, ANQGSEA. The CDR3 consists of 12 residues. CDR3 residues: CSVEEGRTEAFF. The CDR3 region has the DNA TGCAGCGTTGAGGAGGGTCGGACTGAAGCTTTCTTT.

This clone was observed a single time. The CDR3 DNA reads as TGTGCCAGCAAAAGGGAGAACACCGGGGAGCTGTTTTTT. This sequence encodes CASKRENTGELFF. V usage is TRBV28 and J usage is TRBJ2-2; no clear D gene. V lost 7 bases and J 1 base, leaving 7 bases between the germline ends. CDR3 length: 13 residues. CDR1 is MDHEN, CDR2 SYDVKM, per germline.

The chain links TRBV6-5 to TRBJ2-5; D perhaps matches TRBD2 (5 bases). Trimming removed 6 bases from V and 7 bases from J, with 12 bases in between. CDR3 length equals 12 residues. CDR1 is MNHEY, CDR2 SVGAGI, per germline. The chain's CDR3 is CASSQLEGTQYF. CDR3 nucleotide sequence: TGTGCCAGCAGCCAACTCGAGGGGACCCAGTACTTC.

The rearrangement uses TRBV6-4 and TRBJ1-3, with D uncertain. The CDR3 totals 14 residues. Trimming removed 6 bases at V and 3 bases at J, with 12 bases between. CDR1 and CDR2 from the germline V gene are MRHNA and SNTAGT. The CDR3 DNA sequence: TGTGCCAGCAGGGAAATGGCAGGTGGAAACACCATATATTTT. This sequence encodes CASREMAGGNTIYF.

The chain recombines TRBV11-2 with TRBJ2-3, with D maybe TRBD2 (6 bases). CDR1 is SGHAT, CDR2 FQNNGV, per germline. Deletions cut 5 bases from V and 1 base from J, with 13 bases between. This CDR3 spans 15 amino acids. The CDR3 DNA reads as TGTGCCAGCAGCCCACTAGCACTGGGCACAGATACGCAGTATTTT. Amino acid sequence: CASSPLALGTDTQYF.

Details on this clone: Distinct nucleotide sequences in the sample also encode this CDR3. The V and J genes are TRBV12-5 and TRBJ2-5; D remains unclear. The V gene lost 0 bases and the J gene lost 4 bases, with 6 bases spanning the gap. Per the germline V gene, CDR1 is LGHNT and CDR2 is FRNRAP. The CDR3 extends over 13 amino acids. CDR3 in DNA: TGTGCTAGTGGTTTGGTACCTGGAGAGACCCAGTACTTC. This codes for CASGLVPGETQYF. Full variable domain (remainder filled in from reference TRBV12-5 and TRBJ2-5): DARVTQTPRHKVTEMGQEVTMRCQPILGHNTVFWYRQTMMQGLELLAYFRNRAPLDDSGMPKDRFSAEMPDATLATLKIQPSEPRDSAVYFCASGLVPGETQYFGPGTRLLVL.

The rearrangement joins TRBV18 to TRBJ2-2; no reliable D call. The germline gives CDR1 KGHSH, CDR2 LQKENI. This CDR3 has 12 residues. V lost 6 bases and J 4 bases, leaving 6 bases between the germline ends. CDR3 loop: CASSHPTGELFF. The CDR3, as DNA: TGTGCCAGCTCCCATCCCACCGGGGAGCTGTTTTTT.

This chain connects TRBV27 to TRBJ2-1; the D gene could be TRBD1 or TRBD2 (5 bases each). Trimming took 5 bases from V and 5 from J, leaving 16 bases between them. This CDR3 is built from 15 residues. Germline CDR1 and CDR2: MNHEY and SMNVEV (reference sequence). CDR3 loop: CASSPSRDRHNEQFF. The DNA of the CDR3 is TGTGCCAGCAGTCCATCCCGGGACCGCCACAATGAGCAGTTCTTC.

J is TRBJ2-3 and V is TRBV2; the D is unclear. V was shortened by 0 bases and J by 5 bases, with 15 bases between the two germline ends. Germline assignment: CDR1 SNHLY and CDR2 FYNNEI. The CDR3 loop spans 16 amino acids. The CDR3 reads CASSEASGPGLDTQYF. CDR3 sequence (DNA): TGTGCCAGCAGTGAAGCGTCGGGTCCTGGGCTAGATACGCAGTATTTT.

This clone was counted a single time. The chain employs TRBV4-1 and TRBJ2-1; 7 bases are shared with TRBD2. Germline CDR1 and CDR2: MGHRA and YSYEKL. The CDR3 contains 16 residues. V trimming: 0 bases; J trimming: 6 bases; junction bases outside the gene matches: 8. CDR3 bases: TGCGCCAGCAGCCAAGATTTTGTGGCTAGCGGCAATGAGCAGTTCTTC. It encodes CASSQDFVASGNEQFF.